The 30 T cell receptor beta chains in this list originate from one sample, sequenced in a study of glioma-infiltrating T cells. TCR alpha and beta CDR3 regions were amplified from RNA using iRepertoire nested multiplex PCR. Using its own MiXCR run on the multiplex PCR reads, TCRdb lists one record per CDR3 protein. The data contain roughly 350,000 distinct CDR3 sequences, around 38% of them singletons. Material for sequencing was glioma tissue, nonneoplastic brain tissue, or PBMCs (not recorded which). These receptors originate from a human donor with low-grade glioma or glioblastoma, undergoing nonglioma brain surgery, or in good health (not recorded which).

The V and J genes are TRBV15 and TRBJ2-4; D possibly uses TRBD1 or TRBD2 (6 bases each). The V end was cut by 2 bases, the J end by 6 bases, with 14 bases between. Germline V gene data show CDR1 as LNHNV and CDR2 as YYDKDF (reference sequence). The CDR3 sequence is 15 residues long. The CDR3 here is CATSRKGGRGNIQYF. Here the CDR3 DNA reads TGTGCCACCAGCAGAAAAGGGGGGCGCGGAAACATTCAGTACTTC.

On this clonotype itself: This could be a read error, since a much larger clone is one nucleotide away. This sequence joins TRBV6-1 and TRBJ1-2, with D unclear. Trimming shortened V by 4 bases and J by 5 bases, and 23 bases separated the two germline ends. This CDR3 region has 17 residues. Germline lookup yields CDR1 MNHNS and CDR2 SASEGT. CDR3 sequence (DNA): TGTGCCAGCAGTGGGTACCGGACCAACGGGTCGCCTTATGGCTACACCTTC. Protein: CASSGYRTNGSPYGYTF.

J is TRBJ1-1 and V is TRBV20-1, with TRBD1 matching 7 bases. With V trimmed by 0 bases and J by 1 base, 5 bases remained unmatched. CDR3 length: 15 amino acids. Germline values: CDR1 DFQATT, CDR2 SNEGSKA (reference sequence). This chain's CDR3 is CSARDRRTGNTEAFF. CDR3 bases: TGCAGTGCTAGAGATCGGAGGACAGGGAACACTGAAGCTTTCTTT.

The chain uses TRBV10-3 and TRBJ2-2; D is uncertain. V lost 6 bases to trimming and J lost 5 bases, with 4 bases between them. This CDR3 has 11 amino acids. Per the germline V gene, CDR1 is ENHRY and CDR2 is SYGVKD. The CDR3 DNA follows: TGTGCCATCAGAGGGACCGGGGAGCTGTTTTTT. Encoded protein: CAIRGTGELFF.

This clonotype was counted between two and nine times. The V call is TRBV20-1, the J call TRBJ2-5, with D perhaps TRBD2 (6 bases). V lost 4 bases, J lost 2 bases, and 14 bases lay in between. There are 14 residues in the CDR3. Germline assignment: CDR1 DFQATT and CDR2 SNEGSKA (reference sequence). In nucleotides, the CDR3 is TGCAGTGCTACCACCAGCGGGTGGCAAGAGACCCAGTACTTC. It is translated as CSATTSGWQETQYF.

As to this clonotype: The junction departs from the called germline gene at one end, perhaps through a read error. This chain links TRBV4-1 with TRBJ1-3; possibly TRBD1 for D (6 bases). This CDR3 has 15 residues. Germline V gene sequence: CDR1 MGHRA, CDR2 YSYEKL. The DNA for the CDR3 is TGCGCCAGCAGCCAAGAGGGCAGGGGAGGAAACACCATATGTTTT. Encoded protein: CASSQEGRGGNTICF.

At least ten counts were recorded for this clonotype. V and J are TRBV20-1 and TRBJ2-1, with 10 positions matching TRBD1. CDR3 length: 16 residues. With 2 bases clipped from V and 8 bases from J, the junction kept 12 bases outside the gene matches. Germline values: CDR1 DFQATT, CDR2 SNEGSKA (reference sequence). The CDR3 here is CSARKDGTGAGDEQFF. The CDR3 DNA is TGCAGTGCTAGAAAGGACGGGACAGGGGCCGGGGATGAGCAGTTCTTC.

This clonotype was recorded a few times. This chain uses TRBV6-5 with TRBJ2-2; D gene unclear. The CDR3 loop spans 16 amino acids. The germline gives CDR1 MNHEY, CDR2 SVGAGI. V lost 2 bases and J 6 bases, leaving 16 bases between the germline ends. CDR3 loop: CASSYDPYPYSGELFF. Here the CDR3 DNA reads TGTGCCAGCAGTTACGATCCTTACCCGTACTCCGGGGAGCTGTTTTTT.

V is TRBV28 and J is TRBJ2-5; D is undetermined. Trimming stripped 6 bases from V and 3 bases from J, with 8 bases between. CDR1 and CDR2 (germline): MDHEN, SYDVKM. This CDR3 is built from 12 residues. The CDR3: CASRSRKETQYF. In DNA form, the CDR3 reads TGTGCCAGCAGGTCCCGAAAAGAGACCCAGTACTTC.

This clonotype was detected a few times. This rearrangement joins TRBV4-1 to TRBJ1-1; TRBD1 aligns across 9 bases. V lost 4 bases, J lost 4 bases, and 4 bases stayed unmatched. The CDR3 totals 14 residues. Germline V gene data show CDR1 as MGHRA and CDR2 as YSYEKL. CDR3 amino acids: CASSPGQGPTEAFF. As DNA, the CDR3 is TGCGCCAGCAGCCCGGGACAGGGTCCCACTGAAGCTTTCTTT.

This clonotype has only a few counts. The CDR3 bases are TGCAGTGCTAGCAAGGACCGGGGCTACGAGCAGTACTTC. Translated, it gives CSASKDRGYEQYF. This chain links TRBV20-1 with TRBJ2-7, with D perhaps matching TRBD2 (5 bases). V was clipped by 3 bases and J by 3 bases, with 12 bases between them. Germline V gene sequence: CDR1 DFQATT, CDR2 SNEGSKA (reference sequence). The CDR3 spans 13 residues.

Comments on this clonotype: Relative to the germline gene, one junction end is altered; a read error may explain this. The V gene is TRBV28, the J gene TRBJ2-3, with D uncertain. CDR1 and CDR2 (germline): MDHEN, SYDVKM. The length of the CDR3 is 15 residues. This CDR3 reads CASSLPPASTDAQYF. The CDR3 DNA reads TGTGCCAGCAGTTTACCCCCGGCGAGCACAGATGCGCAGTATTTT.

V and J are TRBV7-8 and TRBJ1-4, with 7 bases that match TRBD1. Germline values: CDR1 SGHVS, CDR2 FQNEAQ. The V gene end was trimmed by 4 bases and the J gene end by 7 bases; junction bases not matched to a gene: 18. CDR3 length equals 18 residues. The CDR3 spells CASSSPFRGGRGVEKLFF. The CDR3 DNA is TGTGCCAGCAGCTCACCGTTCCGAGGGGGCCGGGGAGTTGAAAAACTGTTTTTT.

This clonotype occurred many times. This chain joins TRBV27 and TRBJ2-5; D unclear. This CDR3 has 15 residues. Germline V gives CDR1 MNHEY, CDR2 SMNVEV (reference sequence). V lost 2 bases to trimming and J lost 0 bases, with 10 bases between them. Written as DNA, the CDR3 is TGTGCCAGCAGTTTACAGGTGGGCTACCAAGAGACCCAGTACTTC. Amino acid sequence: CASSLQVGYQETQYF.

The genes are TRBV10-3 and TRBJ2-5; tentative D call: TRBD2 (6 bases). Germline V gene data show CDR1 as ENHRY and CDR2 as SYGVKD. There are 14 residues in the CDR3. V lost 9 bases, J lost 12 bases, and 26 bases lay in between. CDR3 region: CAIKARDSYNEKYF. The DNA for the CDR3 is TGTGCCATAAAAGCTAGGGACTCCTACAATGAGAAGTACTTC.

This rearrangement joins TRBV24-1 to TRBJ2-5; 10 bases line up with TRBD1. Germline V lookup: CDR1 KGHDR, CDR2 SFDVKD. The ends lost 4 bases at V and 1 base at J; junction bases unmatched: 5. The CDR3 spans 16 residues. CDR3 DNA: TGTGCCACCAGTGAGGCCGGGACAGGGGTCCAAGAGACCCAGTACTTC. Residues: CATSEAGTGVQETQYF.

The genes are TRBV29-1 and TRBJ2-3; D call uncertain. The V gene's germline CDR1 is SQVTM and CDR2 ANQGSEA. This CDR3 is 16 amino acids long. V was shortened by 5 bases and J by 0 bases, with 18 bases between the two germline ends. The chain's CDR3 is CSVCLVGKESTDTQYF. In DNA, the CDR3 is TGCAGCGTTTGCTTAGTGGGAAAAGAAAGCACAGATACGCAGTATTTT.

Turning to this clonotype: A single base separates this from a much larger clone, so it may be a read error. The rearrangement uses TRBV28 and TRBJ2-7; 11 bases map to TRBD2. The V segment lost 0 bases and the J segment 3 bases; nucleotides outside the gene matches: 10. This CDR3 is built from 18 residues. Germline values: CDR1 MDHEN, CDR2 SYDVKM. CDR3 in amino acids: CASSLWDGIAGGFYEQYF. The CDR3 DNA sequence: TGTGCCAGCAGTTTATGGGACGGGATAGCGGGAGGGTTCTACGAGCAGTACTTC.

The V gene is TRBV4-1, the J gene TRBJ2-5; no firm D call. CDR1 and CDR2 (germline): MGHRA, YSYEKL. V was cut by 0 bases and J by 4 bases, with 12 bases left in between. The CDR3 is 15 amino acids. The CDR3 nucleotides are TGCGCCAGCAGCCAAGATAAGATTGCCCTAGAGACCCAGTACTTC. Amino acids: CASSQDKIALETQYF.

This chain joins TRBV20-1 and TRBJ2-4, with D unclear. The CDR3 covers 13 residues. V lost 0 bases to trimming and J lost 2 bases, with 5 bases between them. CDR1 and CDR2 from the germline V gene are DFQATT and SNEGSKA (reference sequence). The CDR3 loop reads CSARDQTKNIQYF. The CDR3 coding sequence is TGCAGTGCTAGAGATCAGACCAAAAACATTCAGTACTTC.

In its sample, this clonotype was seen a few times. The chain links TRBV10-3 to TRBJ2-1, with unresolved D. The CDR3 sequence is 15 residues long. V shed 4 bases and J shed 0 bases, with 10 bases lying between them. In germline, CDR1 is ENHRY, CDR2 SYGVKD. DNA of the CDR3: TGTGCCATCAGTGTAGGCGGTAGCTCCTACAATGAGCAGTTCTTC. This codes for CAISVGGSSYNEQFF.

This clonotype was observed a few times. CDR3 sequence reads: CASSPAPYNEQFF. The CDR3 DNA follows: TGTGCCAGTAGTCCCGCCCCCTACAATGAGCAGTTCTTC. The chain combines TRBV19 with TRBJ2-1, with unresolved D. V was pared by 5 bases and J by 2 bases, with 7 bases between. Germline V gives CDR1 LNHDA, CDR2 SQIVND (reference sequence). This CDR3 region has 13 residues.

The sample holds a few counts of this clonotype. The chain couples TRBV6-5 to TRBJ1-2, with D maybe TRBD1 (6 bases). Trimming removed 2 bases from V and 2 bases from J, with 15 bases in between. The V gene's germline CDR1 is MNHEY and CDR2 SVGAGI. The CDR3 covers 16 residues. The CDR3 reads CASSYRSHRVNYGYTF. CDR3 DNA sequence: TGTGCCAGCAGTTACCGCTCGCACAGGGTGAACTATGGCTACACCTTC.

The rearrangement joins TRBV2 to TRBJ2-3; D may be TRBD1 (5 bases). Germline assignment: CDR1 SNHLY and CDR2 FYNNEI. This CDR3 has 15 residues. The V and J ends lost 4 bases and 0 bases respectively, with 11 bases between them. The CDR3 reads CASSVRQPSTDTQYF. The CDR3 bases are TGTGCCAGCAGTGTCCGACAGCCTAGCACAGATACGCAGTATTTT.

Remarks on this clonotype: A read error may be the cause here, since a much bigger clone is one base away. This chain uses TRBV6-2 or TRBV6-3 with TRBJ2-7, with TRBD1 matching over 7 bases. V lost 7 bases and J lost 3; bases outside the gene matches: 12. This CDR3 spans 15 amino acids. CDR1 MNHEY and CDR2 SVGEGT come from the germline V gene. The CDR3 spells CASILIRDSIYEQYF. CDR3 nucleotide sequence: TGTGCCAGCATTTTAATCCGGGACAGTATCTACGAGCAGTACTTC.

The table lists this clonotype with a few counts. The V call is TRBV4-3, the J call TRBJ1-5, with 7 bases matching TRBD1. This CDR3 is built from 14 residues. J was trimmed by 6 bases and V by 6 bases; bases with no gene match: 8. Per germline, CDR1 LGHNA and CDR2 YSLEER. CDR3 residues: CASSSYRGGQPQHF. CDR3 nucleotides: TGCGCCAGCAGTTCGTACAGGGGTGGTCAGCCCCAGCATTTT.

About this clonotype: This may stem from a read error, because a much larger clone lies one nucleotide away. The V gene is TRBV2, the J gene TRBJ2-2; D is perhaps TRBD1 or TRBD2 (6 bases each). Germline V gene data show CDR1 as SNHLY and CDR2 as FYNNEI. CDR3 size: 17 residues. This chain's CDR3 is CASSFISGDGDTGELSF. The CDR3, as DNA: TGTGCCAGCAGTTTCATCTCGGGAGATGGGGACACCGGGGAGCTGTCTTTT.

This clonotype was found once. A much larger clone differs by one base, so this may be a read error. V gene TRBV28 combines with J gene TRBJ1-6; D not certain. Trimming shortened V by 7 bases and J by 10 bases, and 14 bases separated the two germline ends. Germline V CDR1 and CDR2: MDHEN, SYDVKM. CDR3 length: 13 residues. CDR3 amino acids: CASTFGGKSPLHF. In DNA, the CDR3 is TGTGCCAGCACTTTCGGCGGAAAGTCACCCCTCCACTTT.

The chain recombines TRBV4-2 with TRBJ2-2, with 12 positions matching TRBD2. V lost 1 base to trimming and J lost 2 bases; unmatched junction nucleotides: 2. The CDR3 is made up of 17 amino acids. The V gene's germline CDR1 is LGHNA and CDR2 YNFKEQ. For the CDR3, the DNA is TGTGCCAGCAGCCAAGCTAGCGGGAGGGCCAACACCGGGGAGCTGTTTTTT. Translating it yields CASSQASGRANTGELFF.

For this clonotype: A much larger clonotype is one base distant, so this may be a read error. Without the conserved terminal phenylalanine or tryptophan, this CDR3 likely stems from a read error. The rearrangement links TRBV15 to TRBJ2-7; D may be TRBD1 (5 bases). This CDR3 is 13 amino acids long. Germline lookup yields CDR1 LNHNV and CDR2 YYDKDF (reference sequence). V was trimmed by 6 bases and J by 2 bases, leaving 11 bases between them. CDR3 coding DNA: TGTGCCACCAGAGTTGACAGCGCCTACGAGCAGTACTCC. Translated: CATRVDSAYEQYS.